Described below is a single T cell receptor beta chain sequence and its context. Method: immunoSEQ multiplex PCR; TCRdb's copy keeps in-frame clones and lacks some. This sample carries about 180,000 clones, 80% to 90% of them seen once, and the ten largest clones take approximately 0.49%. V shed 0 bases and J 8 bases; nucleotides not matched to a gene: 7. The CDR3 runs 15 residues. The germline CDR1 and CDR2 sequences are SGHRS and YFSETQ. The data are from a study of T cell responses to AZD1222 COVID-19 vaccine. Sequences were derived from peripheral blood, sampled on day 0 of AZD1222 vaccination. The receptor comes from an adult in good health. The chain uses TRBV5-1 and TRBJ2-1, with TRBD1 matching over 8 bases. The CDR3 DNA is TGCGCCAGCAGCTTGGATGGACAGGGTTGGGATGAGCAGTTCTTC. Protein sequence: CASSLDGQGWDEQFF.